This T cell receptor beta chain was recorded in a study of T cell changes during pregnancy in multiple sclerosis. Generated by immunoSEQ multiplex PCR, the TCRdb table keeps only in-frame clones and is missing some. The sample yields tens of thousands of clones, almost 95% seen once. The CDR3 spans 12 residues. CDR1 is SGDLS and CDR2 is YYNGEE in the germline V gene. V was clipped by 0 bases and J by 6 bases, with 7 bases between them. The TCR was taken from a female donor with multiple sclerosis, enrolled in a pregnancy study. The sequencing here drew on CD4+ T cells from peripheral blood mononuclear cells, taken in the third trimester of pregnancy. The V gene is TRBV9, the J gene TRBJ2-7; possibly TRBD1 for D (5 bases). CDR3 region: CASSVGRGEQYF. CDR3 nucleotides: TGTGCCAGCAGCGTAGGAAGGGGCGAGCAGTACTTC.